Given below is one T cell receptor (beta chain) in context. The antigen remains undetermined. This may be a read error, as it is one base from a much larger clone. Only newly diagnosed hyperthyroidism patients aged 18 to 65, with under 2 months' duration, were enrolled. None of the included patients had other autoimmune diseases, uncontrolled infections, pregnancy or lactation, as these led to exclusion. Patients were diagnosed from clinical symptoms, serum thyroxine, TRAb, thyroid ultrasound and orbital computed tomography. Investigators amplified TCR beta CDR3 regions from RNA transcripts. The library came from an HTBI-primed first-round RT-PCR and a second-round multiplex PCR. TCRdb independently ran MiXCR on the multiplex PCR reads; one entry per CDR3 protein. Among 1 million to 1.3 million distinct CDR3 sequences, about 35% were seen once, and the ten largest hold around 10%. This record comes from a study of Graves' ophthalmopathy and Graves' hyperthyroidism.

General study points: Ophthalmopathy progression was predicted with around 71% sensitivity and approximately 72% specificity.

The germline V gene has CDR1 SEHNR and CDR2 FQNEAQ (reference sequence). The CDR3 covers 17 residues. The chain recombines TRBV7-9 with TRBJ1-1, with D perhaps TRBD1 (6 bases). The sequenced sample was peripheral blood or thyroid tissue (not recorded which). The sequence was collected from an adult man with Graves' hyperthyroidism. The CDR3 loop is CACSAASGGLKNTEAFF. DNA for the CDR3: TGTGCCTGCAGCGCAGCGAGTGGGGGCCTAAAGAACACTGAAGCTTTCTTT.